One and the same sample provided the 32 T cell receptor beta chains below, sequenced in a study of beta chain features in type 1 diabetes. Study-level findings and limits: Researchers report that Type 1 diabetes patients had moderately but significantly shorter TCRB CDR3s across all four CD4+ subsets.

Their antigens remain unidentified. cDNA synthesis used the whole RNA isolate, giving expressed TCRB sequences. Here immunoSEQ multiplex PCR was the method, and the copy in TCRdb shows in-frame clones only, minus some. The sample has 640,000 or so clones; more than 12% are singletons. The sample taken for sequencing was naive CD4+ T cells from blood. The receptors were gathered from a young man with type 1 diabetes.

This clone has a handful of counts. The J gene is TRBJ1-1, the V gene TRBV25-1; weak D call: TRBD1 (5 bases). Looked up from germline, CDR1 is MGHDK and CDR2 is SYGVNS. CDR3 size: 14 residues. Trimming pared 3 bases from V and 6 bases from J, leaving 14 bases between. CDR3 sequence: CASSELSGLPEAFF. The DNA for the CDR3 is TGTGCCAGCAGTGAGCTGTCAGGGTTACCTGAAGCTTTCTTT.

This clone was seen only a few times. The chain carries TRBV29-1 and TRBJ2-7; maybe TRBD1 (5 bases). Germline CDR1 and CDR2: SQVTM and ANQGSEA. The CDR3 totals 15 residues. Trimming took 3 bases from V and 4 from J, leaving 19 bases between them. CDR3 in amino acids: CSVELAGPADYEQYF. In DNA, the CDR3 is TGCAGCGTTGAGCTGGCAGGGCCCGCGGATTACGAGCAGTACTTC.

This clone was seen only a few times. The chain joins TRBV28 to TRBJ2-7; TRBD1 is a possible D gene (6 bases). Germline assignment: CDR1 MDHEN and CDR2 SYDVKM. Trimming cost V 6 bases and J 2 bases, with 8 bases left between them. This CDR3 is built from 12 residues. The CDR3 loop is CASRTGPYEQYF. DNA of the CDR3: TGTGCCAGCAGGACAGGTCCCTACGAGCAGTACTTC. The full variable domain, rest sourced from reference TRBV28 and TRBJ2-7, is DVKVTQSSRYLVKRTGEKVFLECVQDMDHENMFWYRQDPGLGLRLIYFSYDVKMKEKGDIPEGYSVSREKKERFSLILESASTNQTSMYLCASRTGPYEQYFGPGTRLTVT.

This clone was observed a handful of times. The chain is built from TRBV29-1 and TRBJ2-1; TRBD1 matches at 8 bases. This CDR3 is built from 14 residues. Germline V gene data show CDR1 as SQVTM and CDR2 as ANQGSEA. V gave up 6 bases and J gave up 7 bases; unmatched junction bases: 11. The CDR3 is CSVTPVRGPNEQFF. CDR3 coding DNA: TGCAGCGTGACTCCGGTCAGGGGGCCTAATGAGCAGTTCTTC.

There are a few counts of this clone. This chain connects TRBV7-2 to TRBJ1-1; D might be TRBD1 (5 bases). V lost 6 bases, J lost 0 bases, and 14 bases lay in between. From germline, CDR1 is SGHTA and CDR2 FQGNSA. The CDR3 runs to 15 residues. The CDR3 protein is CASRADGQMNTEAFF. The CDR3 DNA reads TGTGCCAGCAGAGCAGATGGACAAATGAACACTGAAGCTTTCTTT.

The rearrangement links TRBV2 to TRBJ2-7; possibly TRBD1 or TRBD2 for D (6 bases each). The CDR3 covers 13 residues. Germline V gene lookup returns CDR1 SNHLY and CDR2 FYNNEI. The V end lost 4 bases, the J end lost 3 bases, and 10 bases lay between the germline ends. CDR3 in DNA: TGTGCCAGCAGTGGACAGGAGGGCTACGAGCAGTACTTC. Translating it yields CASSGQEGYEQYF.

This clone appeared a few times. The chain has TRBV19 and TRBJ2-3; 11 nucleotides agree with TRBD2. The germline gives CDR1 LNHDA, CDR2 SQIVND (reference sequence). With V trimmed by 9 bases and J by 4 bases, 6 bases remained unmatched. This CDR3 has 14 residues. The CDR3 here is CASSSGRTPDTQYF. The CDR3 DNA is TGTGCCAGCTCTAGCGGGAGGACCCCAGATACGCAGTATTTT.

The sample holds a few counts of this clone. The chain recombines TRBV28 with TRBJ1-5; tentative D call: TRBD1 (6 bases). The CDR3 loop spans 13 amino acids. Trimming took off 6 bases at V and 4 bases at J, with 10 bases between the two ends. Germline CDR1 MDHEN, CDR2 SYDVKM. The chain's CDR3 is CASRSQGNQPQHF. The CDR3 nucleotides are TGTGCCAGCAGGTCTCAGGGGAATCAGCCCCAGCATTTT. Based on the CDR3 plus reference TRBV28 and TRBJ1-5, the full variable domain is DVKVTQSSRYLVKRTGEKVFLECVQDMDHENMFWYRQDPGLGLRLIYFSYDVKMKEKGDIPEGYSVSREKKERFSLILESASTNQTSMYLCASRSQGNQPQHFGDGTRLSIL.

This clone was counted only a few times. This chain joins TRBV9 and TRBJ2-1, with 8 bases that match TRBD1. V lost 4 bases to trimming and J lost 0 bases; unmatched junction nucleotides: 6. This CDR3 contains 16 residues. The germline CDR1 and CDR2 sequences are SGDLS and YYNGEE. The CDR3 region has the DNA TGTGCCAGCAGCTACCAGGGGGCCAACTCCTACAATGAGCAGTTCTTC. Translated, it gives CASSYQGANSYNEQFF.

This clone has just a few counts. The chain couples TRBV30 to TRBJ2-1, with D unclear. Per germline, CDR1 GTSNPN and CDR2 SVGIG (reference sequence). V lost 1 base and J 0 bases, leaving 10 bases between the germline ends. CDR3 length equals 15 residues. The CDR3 spells CAWSGMAGSYNEQFF. The CDR3 DNA reads as TGTGCCTGGAGTGGGATGGCAGGCTCCTACAATGAGCAGTTCTTC.

This clone has just a few counts. The rearrangement links TRBV21-1 to TRBJ2-1; the table's TRBD2 call for D was not verified on the DNA. TRBV21-1 is marked as a pseudogene. The CDR3 covers 18 residues. CDR3 sequence reads: CASSPHLGLAGQDNEQFF. The CDR3 bases are TGTGCCAGCAGCCCCCATTTAGGACTAGCGGGACAAGACAATGAGCAGTTCTTC.

V and J are TRBV28 and TRBJ1-2; the D is unclear. V was clipped by 7 bases and J by 1 base, with 7 bases between them. Germline-derived CDR1 and CDR2 are MDHEN and SYDVKM. The CDR3 is 12 amino acids. The CDR3 nucleotides are TGTGCCAGCATGTGGGTTAACTATGGCTACACCTTC. Its translation: CASMWVNYGYTF.

The J gene is TRBJ1-5, the V gene TRBV30; D unclear. Germline CDR1 GTSNPN, CDR2 SVGIG (reference sequence). V lost 1 base and J lost 4, with 11 bases in between. CDR3 size: 14 residues. This chain's CDR3 is CAWSDLDSNQPQHF. Written as DNA, the CDR3 is TGTGCCTGGAGTGACTTGGACTCAAATCAGCCCCAGCATTTT.

This chain links TRBV15 with TRBJ2-7; D might be TRBD1 (5 bases). CDR3 size: 11 residues. The V gene's germline CDR1 is LNHNV and CDR2 YYDKDF (reference sequence). With 4 bases removed from V and 7 bases from J, the gap between germline ends came to 8 bases. The CDR3 here is CATSTYREQYF. CDR3 sequence (DNA): TGTGCCACCAGCACATACAGGGAGCAGTACTTC. The whole variable domain, filled in from reference TRBV15 and TRBJ2-7, reads DAMVIQNPRYQVTQFGKPVTLSCSQTLNHNVMYWYQQKSSQAPKLLFHYYDKDFNNEADTPDNFQSRRPNTSFCFLDIRSPGLGDTAMYLCATSTYREQYFGPGTRLTVT.

This clone occurred a few times. The rearrangement links TRBV19 to TRBJ2-5; 10 nucleotides match TRBD1. Germline CDR1 is LNHDA and CDR2 is SQIVND (reference sequence). This CDR3 has 15 amino acids. V shed 4 bases and J 2 bases; nucleotides not matched to a gene: 4. In DNA, the CDR3 is TGTGCCAGTAGTACCCGGACAGGGGGACAAGAGACCCAGTACTTC. Its translation is CASSTRTGGQETQYF.

The sample holds a few counts of this clone. The chain is built from TRBV29-1 and TRBJ2-7, with D perhaps given as TRBD1 or TRBD2 (6 bases each). With 3 bases removed from V and 2 bases from J, the gap between germline ends came to 11 bases. CDR1 SQVTM and CDR2 ANQGSEA come from the germline V gene. This CDR3 region has 13 residues. CDR3 residues: CSVEGGRPYEQYF. As DNA, the CDR3 is TGCAGCGTTGAGGGGGGCAGACCCTACGAGCAGTACTTC.

This rearrangement joins TRBV6-6 to TRBJ2-1; D gene ambiguous. The CDR3 is 16 residues long. V lost 0 bases, J lost 8 bases, and 17 bases lay in between. Looked up from germline, CDR1 is MNHNY and CDR2 is SVGAGI (reference sequence). The CDR3 region is CASSYSILSPPDEQFF. The DNA of the CDR3 is TGTGCCAGCAGTTACTCGATCCTGAGCCCCCCCGATGAGCAGTTCTTC.

On this clone itself: Different DNA sequences within this sample yield the same CDR3. This sequence joins TRBV7-2 and TRBJ2-3; D perhaps matches TRBD2 (5 bases). The germline V and J ends were trimmed by 1 base and 4 bases, with 9 bases remaining between them. The germline V gene encodes CDR1 SGHTA and CDR2 FQGNSA. CDR3 length equals 14 residues. The CDR3 spells CASSLDPGADTQYF. Here the CDR3 DNA reads TGTGCCAGCAGCTTAGATCCCGGGGCAGATACGCAGTATTTT.

The rearrangement links TRBV5-1 to TRBJ2-2, with a weak D call TRBD1 (6 bases). The V end lost 2 bases, the J end lost 3 bases, and 11 bases lay between the germline ends. Per the germline V gene, CDR1 is SGHRS and CDR2 is YFSETQ. The CDR3 is made up of 15 amino acids. This CDR3 reads CASSFRGPDTGELFF. The CDR3 DNA follows: TGCGCCAGCAGCTTCAGGGGCCCGGACACCGGGGAGCTGTTTTTT. Variable domain in full (rest from reference TRBV5-1 and TRBJ2-2): KAGVTQTPRYLIKTRGQQVTLSCSPISGHRSVSWYQQTPGQGLQFLFEYFSETQRNKGNFPGRFSGRQFSNSRSEMNVSTLELGDSALYLCASSFRGPDTGELFFGEGSRLTVL.

The chain recombines TRBV29-1 with TRBJ2-4; D is ambiguous. The germline V gene has CDR1 SQVTM and CDR2 ANQGSEA. The ends were cut back, 3 bases at V and 0 bases at J, with 6 bases in the middle. The CDR3 has 13 amino acids. The CDR3 sequence is CSVESLAKNIQYF. The CDR3, as DNA: TGCAGCGTTGAGTCTCTAGCCAAAAACATTCAGTACTTC.

This clone was seen a few times. The chain has TRBV7-6 and TRBJ1-1; TRBD1 aligns across 7 bases. The CDR3 contains 17 residues. The trim removed 2 bases at V and 0 bases at J, leaving 9 bases unmatched. Looked up from germline, CDR1 is SGHVS and CDR2 is FNYEAQ. In nucleotides, the CDR3 is TGTGCCAGCAGCTTATTGGGCAGGGGGAGCCTGAACACTGAAGCTTTCTTT. Encoded protein: CASSLLGRGSLNTEAFF.

This clone has only one observation. This sequence joins TRBV19 and TRBJ2-7; D remains ambiguous. The germline V gene has CDR1 LNHDA and CDR2 SQIVND (reference sequence). CDR3 length: 13 residues. The ends were cut back, 5 bases at V and 5 bases at J, with 13 bases in the middle. The DNA of the CDR3 is TGTGCCAGTAGTTTCGGCAGGTACAACGAGCAGTACTTC. It is translated as CASSFGRYNEQYF.

This clone has only a few counts. The chain is built from TRBV5-1 and TRBJ2-5; 11 bases align to TRBD1. Per germline, CDR1 SGHRS and CDR2 YFSETQ. Trimming at V came to 4 bases and at J to 3 bases, leaving 2 bases not matched to a gene. CDR3 length: 14 amino acids. CDR3 region: CASSKGQGEETQYF. As DNA, the CDR3 is TGCGCCAGCAGCAAGGGACAGGGGGAAGAGACCCAGTACTTC.

A few counts support this clone. CDR3 DNA: TGTGCCAGCAGCTTAGGAAGGCTCACGAACACCGGGGAGCTGTTTTTT. Translated: CASSLGRLTNTGELFF. This rearrangement joins TRBV11-2 to TRBJ2-2; no clear D gene. V lost 1 base to trimming and J lost 0 bases, with 9 bases between them. The CDR3 spans 16 residues. In germline, CDR1 is SGHAT, CDR2 FQNNGV.

The chain combines TRBV6-1 with TRBJ1-2; no definite D call. Trimming stripped 7 bases from V and 4 bases from J, with 10 bases between. The CDR3 length is 12 residues. Germline lookup yields CDR1 MNHNS and CDR2 SASEGT. The CDR3 is CASTSTPYGYTF. CDR3 sequence (DNA): TGTGCCAGCACTTCGACACCCTATGGCTACACCTTC.

This clone was detected a few times. The gene calls are TRBV29-1 and TRBJ1-5; no clear D. Germline-derived CDR1 and CDR2 are SQVTM and ANQGSEA. CDR3 length: 13 amino acids. V lost 7 bases to trimming and J lost 4 bases, with 14 bases between them. The DNA for the CDR3 is TGCAGCGCCTTAGGGTCAGGAAATCAGCCCCAGCATTTT. It yields the protein CSALGSGNQPQHF.

This clone appeared a few times. V usage is TRBV5-1 and J usage is TRBJ2-5; 12 nucleotides agree with TRBD2. This CDR3 spans 15 amino acids. The trim removed 3 bases at V and 1 base at J, leaving 1 base unmatched. CDR1 is SGHRS, CDR2 YFSETQ, per germline. The CDR3 spells CASSSTSGGQETQYF. CDR3 DNA sequence: TGCGCCAGCAGCTCGACTAGCGGGGGCCAAGAGACCCAGTACTTC.

This clone came up a few times. The chain couples TRBV30 to TRBJ2-3; no clear D. This CDR3 spans 11 amino acids. CDR1 is GTSNPN, CDR2 SVGIG, per germline (reference sequence). The V end was cut by 4 bases, the J end by 9 bases, with 11 bases between. The CDR3 DNA reads as TGTGCCTGGATGAACGGTTGGACGCAGTATTTT. It encodes CAWMNGWTQYF.

This chain joins TRBV25-1 and TRBJ1-1; D is ambiguous. The germline CDR1 and CDR2 sequences are MGHDK and SYGVNS. This CDR3 is built from 12 residues. Trimming removed 6 bases from V and 11 bases from J, with 16 bases in between. As DNA, the CDR3 is TGTGCCAGCAGGGCAGACGTGAAACGGGCTTTCTTT. Amino acids: CASRADVKRAFF.

This clone has just a few counts. This chain links TRBV9 with TRBJ1-6; D unresolved. This CDR3 has 13 amino acids. The V gene lost 0 bases and the J gene lost 8 bases, with 6 bases spanning the gap. Germline-derived CDR1 and CDR2 are SGDLS and YYNGEE. The CDR3 loop reads CASSVEADSPLHF. As DNA, the CDR3 is TGTGCCAGCAGCGTAGAAGCAGATTCACCCCTCCACTTT.

This clone was seen more than once but under ten times. The rearrangement joins TRBV4-2 to TRBJ1-6, with D possibly being TRBD1 (6 bases). CDR1 is LGHNA and CDR2 is YNFKEQ in the germline V gene. V was trimmed by 0 bases and J by 7 bases, leaving 13 bases between them. This CDR3 comprises 16 residues. This chain's CDR3 is CASSQEGGQGNSPLHF. The CDR3 region has the DNA TGTGCCAGCAGCCAAGAGGGGGGCCAAGGCAATTCACCCCTCCACTTT.

The CDR3 region has the DNA TGTGCCTCACCAGGCCGGACAAACACAGATACGCAGTATTTT. Translation gives CASPGRTNTDTQYF. The chain is built from TRBV21-1 and TRBJ2-3; the DNA was not used to check the table's D call, TRBD1. TRBV21-1 is a recognized pseudogene. The CDR3 consists of 14 residues.